This T cell receptor (beta chain) was identified in a study of cytomegalovirus exposure and HLA in healthy donors. Study-level background: The same platform as the approximately 670 first-cohort repertoires was used for the 95 to 150 validation repertoires, a later analysis reported. Study results and limitations: TCR clusters originating in the first cohort tended to co-occur in the 110 or so validation repertoires, according to a later analysis. It was confirmed in vitro that three of the CMV-associated chains were specific for CMV antigens. The authors enumerated roughly 180 TCR beta chains as linked to cytomegalovirus.

TCRdb keeps only in-frame clones here, not all; method: immunoSEQ multiplex PCR. Of around 120,000 clones in the sample, 88% were seen once. A word on this clone: Antigen: not known.

This receptor was identified in a young man in good health and CMV-seropositive. The sample was PBMCs.

CDR3 DNA: TGCGCCAGCAGCATAGGGGCAGACACTGAAGCTTTCTTT. This translates into CASSIGADTEAFF. V and J are TRBV5-1 and TRBJ1-1; TRBD1 is a possible D gene (5 bases). Germline values: CDR1 SGHRS, CDR2 YFSETQ. Trimming removed 4 bases at V and 3 bases at J, with 10 bases between. The CDR3 consists of 13 residues.